Listed below are T cell receptor beta chains from one sample, sequenced in a study of T cell repertoires in cytomegalovirus infection. TCRdb itself ran the reads through MiXCR, one entry per CDR3 protein. The table shows 100,000 to 150,000 distinct CDR3 sequences, with roughly 9% occurring only once. Sequencing was performed on PBMCs. The receptors here all came from a human donor in good health (CMV status not recorded). Some clones in this sample may be carry-over from other donors' samples. Each CDR3 is given with its conserved first and last residue. D genes are given only for firm matches.

>-|TRBV2|TRBJ2-2
CASTEPGGETGELFF
>-|TRBV12-3/TRBV12-4|TRBJ1-1
CASTPGGASTEAFF
>-|TRBV5-1|TRBJ1-4
CASSLGGDGKLFF
>-|TRBV7-6|TRBJ1-5
CASSSYSNQPQHF
>TRBD2|TRBV7-9|TRBJ2-1
CASSLDGGWNNEQFF
>-|TRBV7-1|TRBJ2-7
CASSLSRGFYEQYF
>-|TRBV7-2|TRBJ2-4
CASSLNWGPGALAKNIQYF
>-|TRBV27|TRBJ2-7
CASRALANNEQYF
>-|TRBV29-1|TRBJ1-1
CSVLDERTEAFF
>-|TRBV7-9|TRBJ2-3
CASSSYYRVHRTGNRSTDTQYF
>TRBD1|TRBV10-3|TRBJ1-6
CAISEPVQGARGNSPLHF
>TRBD2|TRBV14|TRBJ2-7
CASSQGGGPYEQYF
>-|TRBV7-3|TRBJ2-5
CASSLRVGLGRSKATQYF
>TRBD1|TRBV7-3|TRBJ1-1
CASSFLGGSTEAFF
>-|TRBV11-2|TRBJ2-2
CASSLLTVAGAGELFF
>-|TRBV20-1|TRBJ1-5
CSAQEWTARRNQPQHF
>-|TRBV29-1|TRBJ2-5
CSARLGQTQYF
>TRBD1|TRBV7-3|TRBJ1-1
CASSLNPTGLGEAFF
>-|TRBV5-4|TRBJ2-7
CASRSGTVAYEQYF
>TRBD1|TRBV2|TRBJ2-3
CASSLGQSHSTQYF
>TRBD1|TRBV28|TRBJ2-5
CASRLLDRGYQETQYF
>TRBD2|TRBV6-2/TRBV6-3|TRBJ2-7
CASSYRRTSANYEQYF
>-|TRBV28|TRBJ1-1
CASSFTGHGDTEAFF
>-|TRBV7-3|TRBJ1-4
CASSWSRAHNEKLFF
>-|TRBV12-3/TRBV12-4|TRBJ2-3
CASSLYYGEPDTQYF